This entry features one T cell receptor (beta chain) sequence. Antigen unknown. The PCR had 60 Vbeta and 13 Jbeta primers. Libraries were prepared by immunoSEQ multiplex PCR; TCRdb keeps only in-frame clonotypes and omits some of them. The table includes some 250,000 clones, roughly 87% detected once. The entry originates in a study of cytomegalovirus exposure and HLA in healthy donors. Study results and caveats: For most TCR beta V segments, an earlier analysis put the productive rate at about 87% or about 30% of the time. An analysis was carried out at a later point. It showed that HLA-associated TCR beta chains were more clonally expanded than equally common non-associated chains.

Trimming took 7 bases from V and 3 from J; bases not matched to a gene: 4. The CDR3 is 12 amino acids. Germline V gives CDR1 GTSNPN, CDR2 SVGIG (reference sequence). This clonotype was sampled from a woman aged 40 to 50 in good health and CMV-seropositive. The chain uses TRBV30 and TRBJ2-7, with 9 bases fitting TRBD2. Sequenced sample: PBMCs. DNA of the CDR3: TGTGCCTCCGAGACTAGCGGCTACGAGCAGTACTTC. It is translated as CASETSGYEQYF.